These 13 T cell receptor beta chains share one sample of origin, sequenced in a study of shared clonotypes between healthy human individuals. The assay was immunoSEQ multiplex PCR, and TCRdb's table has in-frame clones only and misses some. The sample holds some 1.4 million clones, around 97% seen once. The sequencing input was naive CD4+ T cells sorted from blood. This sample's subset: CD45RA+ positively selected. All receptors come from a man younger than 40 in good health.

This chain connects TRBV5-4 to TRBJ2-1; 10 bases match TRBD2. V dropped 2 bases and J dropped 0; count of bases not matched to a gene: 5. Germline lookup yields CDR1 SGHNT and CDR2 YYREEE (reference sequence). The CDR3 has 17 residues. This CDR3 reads CASSFRLAGSSYNEQFF. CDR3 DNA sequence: TGTGCCAGCAGCTTTAGACTAGCGGGTAGCTCCTACAATGAGCAGTTCTTC. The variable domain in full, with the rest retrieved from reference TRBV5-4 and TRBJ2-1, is ETGVTQSPTHLIKTRGQQVTLRCSSQSGHNTVSWYQQALGQGPQFIFQYYREEENGRGNFPPRFSGLQFPNYSSELNVNALELDDSALYLCASSFRLAGSSYNEQFFGPGTRLTVL.

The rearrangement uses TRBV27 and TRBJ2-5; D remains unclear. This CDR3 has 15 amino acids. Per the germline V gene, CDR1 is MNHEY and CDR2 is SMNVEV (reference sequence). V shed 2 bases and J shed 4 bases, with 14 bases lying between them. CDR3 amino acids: CASSLTSYVGETQYF. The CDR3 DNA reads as TGTGCCAGCAGTTTAACCTCCTATGTGGGAGAGACCCAGTACTTC.

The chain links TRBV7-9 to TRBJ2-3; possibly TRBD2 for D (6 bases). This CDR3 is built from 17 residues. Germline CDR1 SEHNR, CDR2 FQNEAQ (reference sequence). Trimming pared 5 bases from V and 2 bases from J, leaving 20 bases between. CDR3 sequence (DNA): TGTGCCAGCAGCACCCAGGAATGGAGGGCCCCCACAGATACGCAGTATTTT. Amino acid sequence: CASSTQEWRAPTDTQYF.

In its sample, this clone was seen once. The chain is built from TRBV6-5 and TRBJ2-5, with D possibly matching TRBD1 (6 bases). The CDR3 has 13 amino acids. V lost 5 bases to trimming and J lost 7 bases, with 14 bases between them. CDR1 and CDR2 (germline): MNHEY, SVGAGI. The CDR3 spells CASSRTALGTQYF. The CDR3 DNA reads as TGTGCCAGCAGTAGGACAGCGTTGGGGACCCAGTACTTC.

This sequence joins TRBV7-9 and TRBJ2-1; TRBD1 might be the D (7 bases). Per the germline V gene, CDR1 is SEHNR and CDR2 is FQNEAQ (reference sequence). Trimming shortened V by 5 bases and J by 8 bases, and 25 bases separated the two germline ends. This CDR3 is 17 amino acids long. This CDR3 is CASSAGGQGTPRDEQFF. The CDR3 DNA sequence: TGTGCCAGCAGCGCAGGGGGGCAGGGGACACCTCGGGATGAGCAGTTCTTC.

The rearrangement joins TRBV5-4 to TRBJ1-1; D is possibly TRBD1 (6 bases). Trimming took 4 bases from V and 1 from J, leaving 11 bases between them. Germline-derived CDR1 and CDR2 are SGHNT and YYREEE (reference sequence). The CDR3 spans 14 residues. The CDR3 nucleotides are TGTGCCAGCAGCGTGGGACACCCGAACACTGAAGCTTTCTTT. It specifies CASSVGHPNTEAFF.

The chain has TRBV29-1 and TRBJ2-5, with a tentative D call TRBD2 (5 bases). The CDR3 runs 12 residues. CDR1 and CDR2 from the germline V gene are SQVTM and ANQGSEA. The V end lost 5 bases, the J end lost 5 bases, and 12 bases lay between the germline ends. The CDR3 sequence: CSVRSSSETQYF. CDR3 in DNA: TGCAGCGTTAGGTCTAGCTCGGAGACCCAGTACTTC.

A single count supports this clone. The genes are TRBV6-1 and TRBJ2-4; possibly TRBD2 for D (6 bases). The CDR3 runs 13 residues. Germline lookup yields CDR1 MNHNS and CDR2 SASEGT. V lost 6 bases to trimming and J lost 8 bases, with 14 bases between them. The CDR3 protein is CASRHTSFDIQYF. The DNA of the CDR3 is TGTGCCAGCAGACATACTAGCTTCGACATTCAGTACTTC.

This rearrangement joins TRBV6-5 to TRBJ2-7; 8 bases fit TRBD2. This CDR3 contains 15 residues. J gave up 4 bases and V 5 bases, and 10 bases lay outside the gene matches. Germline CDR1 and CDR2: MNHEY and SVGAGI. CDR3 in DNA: TGTGCCAGCAGTAGATATAGCGGGACTGGGTACGAGCAGTACTTC. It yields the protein CASSRYSGTGYEQYF.

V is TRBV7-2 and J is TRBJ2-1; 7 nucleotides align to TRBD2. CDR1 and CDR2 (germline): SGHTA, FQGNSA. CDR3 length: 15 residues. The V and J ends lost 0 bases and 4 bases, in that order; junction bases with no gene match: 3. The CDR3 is CASSLARGNYNEQFF. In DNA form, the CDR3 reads TGTGCCAGCAGCTTAGCGCGGGGGAATTACAATGAGCAGTTCTTC.

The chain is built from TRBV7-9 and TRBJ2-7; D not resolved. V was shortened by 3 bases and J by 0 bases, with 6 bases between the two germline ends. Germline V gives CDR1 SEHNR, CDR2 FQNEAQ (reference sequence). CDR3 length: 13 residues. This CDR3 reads CASSFSYSYEQYF. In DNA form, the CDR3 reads TGTGCCAGCAGCTTCAGCTACTCCTACGAGCAGTACTTC. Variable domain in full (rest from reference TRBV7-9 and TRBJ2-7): DTGVSQNPRHKITKRGQNVTFRCDPISEHNRLYWYRQTLGQGPEFLTYFQNEAQLEKSRLLSDRFSAERPKGSFSTLEIQRTEQGDSAMYLCASSFSYSYEQYFGPGTRLTVT.

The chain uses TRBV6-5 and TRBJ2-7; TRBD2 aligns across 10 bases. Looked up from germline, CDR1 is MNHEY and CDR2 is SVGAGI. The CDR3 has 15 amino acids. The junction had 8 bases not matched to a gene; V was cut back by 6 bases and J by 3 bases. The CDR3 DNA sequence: TGTGCCAGCAGCCGCGGACTAGCGGAGAGCTACGAGCAGTACTTC. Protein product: CASSRGLAESYEQYF.

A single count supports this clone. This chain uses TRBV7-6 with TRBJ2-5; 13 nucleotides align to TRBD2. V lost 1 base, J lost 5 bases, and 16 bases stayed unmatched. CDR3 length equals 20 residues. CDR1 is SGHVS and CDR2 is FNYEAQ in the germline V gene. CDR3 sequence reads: CASSLEGRLTSGRARETQYF. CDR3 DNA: TGTGCCAGCAGCTTAGAGGGCAGACTTACTAGCGGGAGGGCCAGGGAGACCCAGTACTTC.